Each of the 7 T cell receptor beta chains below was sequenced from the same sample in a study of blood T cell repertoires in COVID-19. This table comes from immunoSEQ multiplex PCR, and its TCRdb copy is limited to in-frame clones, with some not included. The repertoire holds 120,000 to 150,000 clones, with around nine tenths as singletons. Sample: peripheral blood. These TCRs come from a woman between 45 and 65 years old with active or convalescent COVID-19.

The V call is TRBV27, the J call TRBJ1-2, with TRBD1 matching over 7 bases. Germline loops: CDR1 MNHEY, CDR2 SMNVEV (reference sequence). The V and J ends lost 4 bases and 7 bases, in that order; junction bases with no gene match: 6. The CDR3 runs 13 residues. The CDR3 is CASSSQGGGGYTF. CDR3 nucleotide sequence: TGTGCCAGCAGTTCTCAGGGGGGCGGTGGCTACACCTTC.

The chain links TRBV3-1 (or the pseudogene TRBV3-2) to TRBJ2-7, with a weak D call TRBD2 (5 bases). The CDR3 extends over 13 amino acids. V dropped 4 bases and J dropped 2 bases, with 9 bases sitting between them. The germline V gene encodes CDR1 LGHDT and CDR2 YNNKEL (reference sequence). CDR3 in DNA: TGTGCCAGCAGCCGGCGGGCCACCTACGAGCAGTACTTC. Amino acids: CASSRRATYEQYF.

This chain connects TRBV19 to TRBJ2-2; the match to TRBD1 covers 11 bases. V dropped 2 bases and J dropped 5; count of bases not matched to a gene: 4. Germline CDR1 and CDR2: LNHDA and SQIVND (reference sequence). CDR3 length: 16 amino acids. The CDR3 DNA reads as TGTGCCAGTAGTATAACCGGGACAGGGGGGACCGGGGAGCTGTTTTTT. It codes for CASSITGTGGTGELFF.

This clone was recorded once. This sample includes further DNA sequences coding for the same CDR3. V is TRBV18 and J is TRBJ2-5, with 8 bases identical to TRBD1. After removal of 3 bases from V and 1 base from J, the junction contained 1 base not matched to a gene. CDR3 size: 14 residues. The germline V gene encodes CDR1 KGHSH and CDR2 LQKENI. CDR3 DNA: TGTGCCAGCTCACCCGGACAGGGCCAAGAGACCCAGTACTTC. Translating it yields CASSPGQGQETQYF.

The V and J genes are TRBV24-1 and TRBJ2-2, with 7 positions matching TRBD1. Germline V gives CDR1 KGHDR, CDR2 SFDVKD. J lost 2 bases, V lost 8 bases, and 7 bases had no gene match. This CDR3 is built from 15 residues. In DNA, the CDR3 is TGTGCCACCAAAGGGGACAGCACTAACACCGGGGAGCTGTTTTTT. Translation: CATKGDSTNTGELFF.

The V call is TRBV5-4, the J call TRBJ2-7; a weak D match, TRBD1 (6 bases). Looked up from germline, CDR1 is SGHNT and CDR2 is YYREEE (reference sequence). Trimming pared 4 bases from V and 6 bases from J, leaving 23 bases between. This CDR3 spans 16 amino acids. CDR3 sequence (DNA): TGTGCCAGCAGCCCTGGGACATTTTCCCAACTTGGCGAGCAGTACTTC. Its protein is CASSPGTFSQLGEQYF.

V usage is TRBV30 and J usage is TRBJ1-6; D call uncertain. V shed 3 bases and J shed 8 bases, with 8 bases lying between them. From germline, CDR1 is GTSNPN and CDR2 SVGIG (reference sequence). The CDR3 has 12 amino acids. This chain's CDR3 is CAWSDRDSPLHF. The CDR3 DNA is TGTGCCTGGAGCGATCGGGATTCACCCCTCCACTTT.